These 21 T cell receptor beta chains were sequenced from one sample in a study of blood T cells in healthy people across ages. PCR was performed a second time for about 7 to 12 cycles using a sample-barcoded 5' primer and a J-beta primer mix. TCRdb processed the 5' RACE reads anew with MiXCR; each CDR3 protein has one entry. The table lists roughly 1.7 million distinct CDR3 sequences, about 31% of them singletons. The sample comprised blood. All receptors come from a young woman in good health.

A word on this clonotype: The junction does not match germline at one end; this may be a read error. The V gene is TRBV15, the J gene TRBJ2-4; possible D gene TRBD2, 5 bases. The germline gives CDR1 LNHNV, CDR2 YYDKDF (reference sequence). CDR3 length: 13 residues. Here the CDR3 DNA reads TGTGCCACCAGCATGACGGGGAAAAGCATTCAGTACTTC. This codes for CATSMTGKSIQYF.

This clonotype was counted ten times or more. This chain joins TRBV7-9 and TRBJ2-5; 7 nucleotides match TRBD2. With V trimmed by 8 bases and J by 2 bases, 8 bases remained unmatched. This CDR3 is 14 amino acids long. CDR1 and CDR2 (germline): SEHNR, FQNEAQ (reference sequence). The CDR3 reads CASAPSGPQETQYF. The CDR3 nucleotides are TGTGCCAGCGCACCTAGCGGCCCGCAAGAGACCCAGTACTTC.

The CDR3 DNA reads TGTGCCAGCAGGGGACTTGAGAGGCCTTACGAGCAGTACTTC. As protein: CASRGLERPYEQYF. The gene calls are TRBV12-3 or TRBV12-4 and TRBJ2-7, with D possibly matching TRBD2 (6 bases). V was cut by 6 bases and J by 4 bases, with 16 bases left in between. The CDR3 covers 14 residues.

The chain employs TRBV11-2 and TRBJ2-3; 9 nucleotides line up with TRBD2. Per germline, CDR1 SGHAT and CDR2 FQNNGV. The CDR3 sequence is 19 residues long. Trimming took 4 bases from V and 4 from J; bases not matched to a gene: 18. The CDR3 region is CASSSRAGLAHQTADTQYF. CDR3 DNA: TGTGCCAGCAGCTCGCGGGCGGGACTAGCCCACCAGACCGCAGATACGCAGTATTTT.

This clonotype was found a few times. The J gene is TRBJ2-1, the V gene TRBV6-5; 10 nucleotides agree with TRBD2. The germline V gene has CDR1 MNHEY and CDR2 SVGAGI. V lost 3 bases, J lost 7 bases, and 9 bases stayed unmatched. CDR3 length: 16 amino acids. CDR3 residues: CASSYLSGGVENEQFF. In DNA form, the CDR3 reads TGTGCCAGCAGTTATCTGAGCGGGGGGGTAGAAAATGAGCAGTTCTTC.

This clonotype has just a few counts. J is TRBJ2-5 and V is TRBV10-3; D may correspond to TRBD1 or TRBD2 (6 bases each). V was clipped by 4 bases and J by 5 bases, with 17 bases between them. The V gene's germline CDR1 is ENHRY and CDR2 SYGVKD. The length of the CDR3 is 15 residues. The CDR3 loop is CAISATGATLETQYF. DNA of the CDR3: TGTGCCATCAGTGCTACGGGGGCGACCCTGGAGACCCAGTACTTC.

Worth noting for this clonotype: It may be a read error: a sequence one base away is much more abundant. J is TRBJ2-1 and V is TRBV20-1, with D possibly matching TRBD2 (6 bases). Germline-derived CDR1 and CDR2 are DFQATT and SNEGSKA (reference sequence). This CDR3 is 13 amino acids long. CDR3 loop: CSARGNSYNERFF. CDR3 DNA sequence: TGCAGTGCTCGCGGGAACTCCTACAATGAGCGGTTCTTC.

This chain uses TRBV12-3 or TRBV12-4 with TRBJ2-1; D is ambiguous. The length of the CDR3 is 12 residues. V was pared by 5 bases and J by 12 bases, with 14 bases between. The DNA of the CDR3 is TGTGCCAGCAGTCTATCGGACGGACGGCAGTTCTTC. Translation gives CASSLSDGRQFF.

This clonotype has more than one count but fewer than ten. The chain recombines TRBV6-1 with TRBJ1-1, with D possibly TRBD1 on 5 matching bases. This CDR3 is 14 amino acids long. V was pared by 2 bases and J by 6 bases, with 13 bases between. Germline V CDR1 and CDR2: MNHNS, SASEGT. The CDR3 spells CASSERGSQAEAFF. Here the CDR3 DNA reads TGTGCCAGCAGTGAAAGGGGCAGCCAGGCTGAAGCTTTCTTT.

This chain connects TRBV6-1 to TRBJ2-2; D gene uncertain. The germline CDR1 and CDR2 sequences are MNHNS and SASEGT. The CDR3 contains 13 residues. Trimming pared 8 bases from V and 1 base from J, leaving 8 bases between. In nucleotides, the CDR3 is TGTGCCAGCGGGAACATGAACACCGGGGAGCTGTTTTTT. Translating gives CASGNMNTGELFF.

This clonotype was picked up a small number of times. V is TRBV7-2 and J is TRBJ2-7, with 9 bases that match TRBD1. Losses at the gene ends were 5 bases for V and 3 bases for J; bases not matched to a gene: 8. CDR1 is SGHTA and CDR2 is FQGNSA in the germline V gene. The CDR3 length is 15 residues. The CDR3 coding sequence is TGTGCCAGCAGCAAAGCCGGGACAGGGTACTACGAGCAGTACTTC. This sequence encodes CASSKAGTGYYEQYF.

The chain has TRBV5-1 and TRBJ2-7; D ambiguous. The CDR3 contains 15 residues. The ends were cut back, 4 bases at V and 3 bases at J, with 17 bases in the middle. Germline V CDR1 and CDR2: SGHRS, YFSETQ. CDR3 nucleotides: TGCGCCAGCAGCCCCGCCCCTGTAGGGCTCTACGAGCAGTACTTC. Translated, it gives CASSPAPVGLYEQYF.

At least ten counts were recorded for this clonotype. V gene TRBV7-3 combines with J gene TRBJ2-7, with D perhaps matching TRBD2 (5 bases). The CDR3 consists of 15 residues. Germline-derived CDR1 and CDR2 are SGHTA and FQGTGA. V shed 1 base and J shed 5 bases, with 15 bases lying between them. The CDR3 loop reads CASSLKASSYNEQYF. The CDR3 nucleotides read TGTGCCAGCAGCTTAAAGGCTAGCTCTTACAACGAGCAGTACTTC. Drawing the rest from reference TRBV7-3 and TRBJ2-7, the complete variable domain is GAGVSQTPSNKVTEKGKYVELRCDPISGHTALYWYRQSLGQGPEFLIYFQGTGAADDSGLPNDRFFAVRPEGSVSTLKIQRTERGDSAVYLCASSLKASSYNEQYFGPGTRLTVT.

This clonotype was found a few times. This chain connects TRBV28 to TRBJ2-7; weak D call: TRBD2 (5 bases). Deletions cut 4 bases from V and 1 base from J, with 14 bases between. The germline V gene has CDR1 MDHEN and CDR2 SYDVKM. The CDR3 consists of 15 residues. The DNA of the CDR3 is TGTGCCAGCAGTTCGGACTCCCTGGGGTCCTACGAGCAGTACTTC. As protein: CASSSDSLGSYEQYF.

The chain is built from TRBV30 and TRBJ2-5, with D perhaps matching TRBD1 or TRBD2 (5 bases each). The CDR3 has 13 residues. Looked up from germline, CDR1 is GTSNPN and CDR2 is SVGIG (reference sequence). Deletions cut 5 bases from V and 0 bases from J, with 10 bases between. CDR3 region: CAWEGPYQETQYF. CDR3 bases: TGTGCCTGGGAGGGGCCCTACCAAGAGACCCAGTACTTC.

The genes are TRBV11-2 and TRBJ2-5; 12 positions agree with TRBD2. Germline CDR1 and CDR2: SGHAT and FQNNGV. The CDR3 length is 16 residues. V lost 5 bases and J lost 11; bases outside the gene matches: 15. CDR3 amino acids: CASSPRLAGVLLEQYF. In nucleotides, the CDR3 is TGTGCCAGCAGCCCTCGACTAGCGGGGGTACTTCTGGAGCAGTACTTC.

V gene TRBV7-9 combines with J gene TRBJ1-2; weak D call: TRBD1 (5 bases). CDR1 and CDR2 from the germline V gene are SEHNR and FQNEAQ (reference sequence). Trimming removed 4 bases at V and 1 base at J, with 13 bases between. CDR3 length: 15 residues. The CDR3 DNA reads TGTGCCAGCAGCTCAACCGGGACGATTAACTATGGCTACACCTTC. This gives the protein CASSSTGTINYGYTF.

A word on this clonotype: Compared with germline, one end of the junction differs, possibly owing to a read error. The rearrangement joins TRBV7-2 to TRBJ2-2; tentatively, D is TRBD2 (5 bases). Germline loops: CDR1 SGHTA, CDR2 FQGNSA. This CDR3 is 18 amino acids long. The CDR3 DNA reads TGTGCCGGCAGCTTATGGAGGCTAGGGCCCCCGAACACCGGGGAGCTGTTTTTT. Translation gives CAGSLWRLGPPNTGELFF.

Turning to this clonotype: A much more abundant neighbour one base away suggests this may be a read error. The chain links TRBV4-1 to TRBJ2-4, with 9 bases that match TRBD1. The DNA end lines up better with TRBJ2-7; the J call may be wrong. The CDR3 consists of 16 residues. From germline, CDR1 is MGHRA and CDR2 YSYEKL. The CDR3 DNA reads as TGCGCCGGCAGCCAAGAAACGACAGGGGGTTACTACGAGCAGTACTTC. Protein sequence: CAGSQETTGGYYEQYF.

The rearrangement links TRBV20-1 to TRBJ2-3; D uncertain. V dropped 2 bases and J dropped 0 bases, with 12 bases sitting between them. Germline CDR1 reads DFQATT; CDR2 reads SNEGSKA (reference sequence). This CDR3 is 15 amino acids long. CDR3 residues: CSARMGGTSTDTQYF. CDR3 nucleotides: TGCAGTGCTAGAATGGGCGGTACCAGCACAGATACGCAGTATTTT.

The chain combines TRBV30 with TRBJ1-2, with a possible D match to TRBD1 (6 bases). The V gene's germline CDR1 is GTSNPN and CDR2 SVGIG (reference sequence). Trimming shortened V by 3 bases and J by 6 bases, and 11 bases separated the two germline ends. The CDR3 runs to 12 residues. In DNA form, the CDR3 reads TGTGCCTGGAGCCGGGGGCAAAATGGCTACACCTTC. The encoded protein is CAWSRGQNGYTF.